Given below is one TCR beta chain in context. Sequencing was performed with immunoSEQ multiplex PCR; in TCRdb, only in-frame clones are kept and a portion is missing. The sample lists about 450,000 clones; about 85% were seen once. This sample was taken from a study of shared clonotypes between healthy human individuals. Donors were Caucasian adults residing in Nashville, Tennessee, USA. Germline values: CDR1 MRHNA, CDR2 SNTAGT. V dropped 0 bases and J dropped 2 bases, with 14 bases sitting between them. The CDR3 is made up of 16 amino acids. This TCR came from a woman between 40 and 50 years old in good health. Some clones in this sample may be carry-over from other donors' samples. Material for sequencing was PBMCs. This chain joins TRBV6-4 and TRBJ2-7; D is perhaps TRBD1 (6 bases). The CDR3: CASSDSQLDRAYEQYF. The DNA of the CDR3 is TGTGCCAGCAGTGACTCACAGCTGGACAGAGCCTACGAGCAGTACTTC.